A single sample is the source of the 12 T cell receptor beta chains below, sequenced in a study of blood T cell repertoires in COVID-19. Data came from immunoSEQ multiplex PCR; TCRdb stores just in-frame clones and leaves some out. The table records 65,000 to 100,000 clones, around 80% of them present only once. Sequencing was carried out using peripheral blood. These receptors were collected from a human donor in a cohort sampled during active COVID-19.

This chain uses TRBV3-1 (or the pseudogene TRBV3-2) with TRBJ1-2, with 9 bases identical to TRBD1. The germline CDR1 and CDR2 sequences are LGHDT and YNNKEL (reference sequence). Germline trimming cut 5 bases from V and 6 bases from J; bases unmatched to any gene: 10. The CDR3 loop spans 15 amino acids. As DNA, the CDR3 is TGTGCCAGCAGCTACTTACAGGGGGCGCGGGATGGCTACACCTTC. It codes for CASSYLQGARDGYTF.

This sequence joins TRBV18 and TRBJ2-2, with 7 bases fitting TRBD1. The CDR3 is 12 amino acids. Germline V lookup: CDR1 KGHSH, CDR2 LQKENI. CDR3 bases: TGTGCAACAGGGGTAAACACCGGGGAGCTGTTTTTT. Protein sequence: CATGVNTGELFF.

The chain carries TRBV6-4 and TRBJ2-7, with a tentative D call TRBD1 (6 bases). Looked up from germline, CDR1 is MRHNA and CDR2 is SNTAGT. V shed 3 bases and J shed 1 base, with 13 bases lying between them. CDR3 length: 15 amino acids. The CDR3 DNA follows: TGTGCCAGCAGTGAGGTATATGGACAGTCCTACGAGCAGTACTTC. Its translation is CASSEVYGQSYEQYF.

This CDR3 reads CAAGQGNRGEQYF. The CDR3 DNA reads as TGTGCCGCAGGGCAGGGGAATCGAGGGGAGCAGTACTTC. The gene calls are TRBV2 and TRBJ2-7, with a weak D call TRBD1 (6 bases). Germline-derived CDR1 and CDR2 are SNHLY and FYNNEI. V shed 11 bases and J shed 7 bases, with 21 bases lying between them. The CDR3 contains 13 residues.

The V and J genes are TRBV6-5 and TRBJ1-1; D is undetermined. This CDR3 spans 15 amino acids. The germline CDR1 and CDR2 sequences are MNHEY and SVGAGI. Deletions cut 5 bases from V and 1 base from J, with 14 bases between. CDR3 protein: CASSQRSSGNTEAFF. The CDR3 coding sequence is TGTGCCAGCAGTCAACGGTCGTCAGGGAACACTGAAGCTTTCTTT.

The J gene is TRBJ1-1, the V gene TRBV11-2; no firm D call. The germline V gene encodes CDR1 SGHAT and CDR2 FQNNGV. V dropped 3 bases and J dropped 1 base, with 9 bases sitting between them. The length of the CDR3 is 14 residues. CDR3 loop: CASSLTTRNTEAFF. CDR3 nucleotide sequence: TGTGCCAGCAGCTTGACAACTAGGAACACTGAAGCTTTCTTT.

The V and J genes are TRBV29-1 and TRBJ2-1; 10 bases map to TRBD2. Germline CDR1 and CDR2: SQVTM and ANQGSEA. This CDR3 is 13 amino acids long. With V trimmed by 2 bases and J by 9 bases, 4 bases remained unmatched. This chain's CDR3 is CSVESLAGGEQFF. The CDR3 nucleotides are TGCAGCGTTGAATCTTTAGCGGGGGGTGAGCAGTTCTTC.

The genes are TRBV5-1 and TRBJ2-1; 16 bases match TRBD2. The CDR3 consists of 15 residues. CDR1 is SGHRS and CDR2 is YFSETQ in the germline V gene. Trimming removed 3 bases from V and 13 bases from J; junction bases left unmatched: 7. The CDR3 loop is CASSWTGTSGGAQFF. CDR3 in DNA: TGCGCCAGCAGCTGGACTGGGACTAGCGGGGGGGCACAGTTCTTC.

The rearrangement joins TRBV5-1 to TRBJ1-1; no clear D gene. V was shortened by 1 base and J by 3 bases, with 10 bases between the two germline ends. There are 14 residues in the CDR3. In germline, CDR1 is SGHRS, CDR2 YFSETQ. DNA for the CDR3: TGCGCCAGCAGCTTGTCCGGGGAGGACACTGAAGCTTTCTTT. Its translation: CASSLSGEDTEAFF. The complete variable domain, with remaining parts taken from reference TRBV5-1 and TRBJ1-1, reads KAGVTQTPRYLIKTRGQQVTLSCSPISGHRSVSWYQQTPGQGLQFLFEYFSETQRNKGNFPGRFSGRQFSNSRSEMNVSTLELGDSALYLCASSLSGEDTEAFFGQGTRLTVV.

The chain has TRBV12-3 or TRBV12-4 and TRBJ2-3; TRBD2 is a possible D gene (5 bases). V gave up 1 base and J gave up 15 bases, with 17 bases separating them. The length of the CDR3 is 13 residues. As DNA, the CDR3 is TGTGCCAGCAGTTTAGACGGATCGAGAGGGCACTATTTT. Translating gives CASSLDGSRGHYF.

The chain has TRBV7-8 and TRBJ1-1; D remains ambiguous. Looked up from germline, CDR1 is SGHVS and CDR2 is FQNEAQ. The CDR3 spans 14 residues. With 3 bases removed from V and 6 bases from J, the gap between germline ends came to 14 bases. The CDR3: CASSLRARVSEAFF. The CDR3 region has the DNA TGTGCCAGCAGCTTGAGGGCAAGGGTCTCTGAAGCTTTCTTT. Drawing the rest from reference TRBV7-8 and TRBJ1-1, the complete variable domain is GAGVSQSPRYKVAKRGQDVALRCDPISGHVSLFWYQQALGQGPEFLTYFQNEAQLDKSGLPSDRFFAERPEGSVSTLKIQRTQQEDSAVYLCASSLRARVSEAFFGQGTRLTVV.

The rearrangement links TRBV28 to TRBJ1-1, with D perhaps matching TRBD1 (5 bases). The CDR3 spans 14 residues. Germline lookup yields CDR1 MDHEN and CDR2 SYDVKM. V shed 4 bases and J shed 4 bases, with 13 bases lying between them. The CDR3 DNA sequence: TGTGCCAGCAGTTCCCGCGGGGGTGTCACTGAAGCTTTCTTT. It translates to CASSSRGGVTEAFF.